These 23 T cell receptor beta chains were sequenced from one sample in a study of monozygotic twins with inflammatory bowel disease. TCRdb derives one entry per CDR3 protein from the 5' RACE reads, leaving out DNA. The sample has more than 100,000 distinct CDR3 sequences. Sequenced sample: blood. Receptors were obtained from a human donor with ulcerative colitis or Crohn's disease, or a healthy co-twin of an affected twin (not recorded which).

The chain has TRBV5-4 and TRBJ2-2; TCRdb calls TRBD1, which cannot be checked without DNA. Germline assignment: CDR1 SGHNT and CDR2 YYREEE (reference sequence). CDR3 length: 15 amino acids. The CDR3: CASSLGGADTGELFF.

The genes are TRBV5-1 and TRBJ1-1; TCRdb reports TRBD1, a call that lacks DNA to check it against. Germline CDR1 SGHRS, CDR2 YFSETQ. CDR3 length: 16 residues. CDR3: CASSWGPGEMNTEAFF.

The chain links TRBV7-2 to TRBJ2-5. The CDR3 spans 12 residues. The germline V gene has CDR1 SGHTA and CDR2 FQGNSA. The CDR3 loop is CASSLRMGTQYF.

V usage is TRBV11-2 and J usage is TRBJ2-1. The germline V gene encodes CDR1 SGHAT and CDR2 FQNNGV. There are 13 residues in the CDR3. Here the CDR3 reads CASSLDLAVEQFF.

The chain is built from TRBV21-1 and TRBJ2-7; TCRdb picks TRBD1, but there is no DNA to check that call. TRBV21-1 represents a pseudogene. The CDR3 spans 11 residues. The CDR3 sequence: CASSKDNGGEF.

This chain connects TRBV12-3 or TRBV12-4 to TRBJ2-5; the D call from TCRdb, TRBD1, cannot be confirmed without DNA. The CDR3 length is 14 residues. CDR3 in amino acids: CASSLRTVGETQYF.

V usage is TRBV7-2 and J usage is TRBJ2-3; TCRdb's D gene call, TRBD1, goes unchecked for lack of DNA. There are 13 residues in the CDR3. Germline assignment: CDR1 SGHTA and CDR2 FQGNSA. The CDR3 here is CASSQDRSDTQYF. The full variable domain, completed using reference TRBV7-2 and TRBJ2-3, is GAGVSQSPSNKVTEKGKDVELRCDPISGHTALYWYRQSLGQGLEFLIYFQGNSAPDKSGLPSDRFSAERTGGSVSTLTIQRTQQEDSAVYLCASSQDRSDTQYFGPGTRLTVL.

V is TRBV19 and J is TRBJ1-5; the D call from TCRdb, TRBD1, cannot be confirmed without DNA. Looked up from germline, CDR1 is LNHDA and CDR2 is SQIVND (reference sequence). This CDR3 contains 16 residues. This CDR3 is CASSTEGGLSNQPQHF.

V usage is TRBV12-3 or TRBV12-4 and J usage is TRBJ2-7; TCRdb's D call, TRBD2, is unchecked because there is no DNA. The CDR3 is made up of 14 amino acids. CDR3 in amino acids: CATAVAGLAGERYF.

V and J are TRBV5-1 and TRBJ2-5; the D call of TRBD2 rests on TCRdb alone, since no DNA is present to check it. This CDR3 region has 14 residues. The germline V gene has CDR1 SGHRS and CDR2 YFSETQ. CDR3 residues: CASSLTLAEETQYF.

This chain links TRBV28 with TRBJ2-2. The germline V gene encodes CDR1 MDHEN and CDR2 SYDVKM. This CDR3 has 17 residues. The CDR3 loop is CASSPFRSKVAIGELFF.

CDR3 residues: CASSQEGQGTGAGELFF. The V and J genes are TRBV4-3 and TRBJ2-2; TCRdb proposes TRBD1, but this gene call is untestable without DNA. The CDR3 consists of 17 residues. Germline V lookup: CDR1 LGHNA, CDR2 YSLEER.

V and J are TRBV6-1 and TRBJ2-2. The germline CDR1 and CDR2 sequences are MNHNS and SASEGT. The CDR3 length is 14 residues. The CDR3 protein is CASRPQFLPGELFF.

The rearrangement uses TRBV27 and TRBJ2-1; TCRdb proposes TRBD2, but this gene call is untestable without DNA. This CDR3 region has 18 residues. The germline V gene encodes CDR1 MNHEY and CDR2 SMNVEV (reference sequence). The CDR3 is CASSPPGLAGGLYNEQFF.

The CDR3 sequence is CASSLLTETEAFF. The chain is built from TRBV5-1 and TRBJ1-1. CDR3 size: 13 residues. CDR1 and CDR2 (germline): SGHRS, YFSETQ.

V and J are TRBV2 and TRBJ2-2; TCRdb outputs TRBD1, but without DNA this stays unchecked. Germline V gene sequence: CDR1 SNHLY, CDR2 FYNNEI. The CDR3 spans 14 residues. This chain's CDR3 is CASLADRNTGELFF.

The rearrangement links TRBV29-1 to TRBJ1-3; the TRBD1 assignment by TCRdb is unverifiable without DNA. CDR3 length equals 13 residues. Germline assignment: CDR1 SQVTM and CDR2 ANQGSEA. The CDR3: CSARGQTGNTIYF.

This chain links TRBV6-6 with TRBJ2-1; the D call from TCRdb, TRBD2, cannot be confirmed without DNA. Germline values: CDR1 MNHNY, CDR2 SVGAGI (reference sequence). CDR3 size: 12 residues. This chain's CDR3 is CASSNSGVEQFF.

The rearrangement links TRBV20-1 to TRBJ2-7; TCRdb names TRBD2, which stays unverified in the absence of DNA. Germline V CDR1 and CDR2: DFQATT, SNEGSKA (reference sequence). The CDR3 extends over 17 amino acids. CDR3 residues: CSARDRGLAGYSYEQYF.

The chain carries TRBV12-3 or TRBV12-4 and TRBJ1-3; TCRdb reports TRBD1, a call that lacks DNA to check it against. The CDR3 runs 13 residues. CDR3: CASRSGPGNTIYF.

The rearrangement uses TRBV12-3 or TRBV12-4 and TRBJ2-1; as DNA is missing, the TRBD1 call by TCRdb cannot be tested. CDR3 size: 15 residues. The CDR3 sequence is CASSIRQGIYNEQFF.

The CDR3 reads CASSLALATQETQYF. The gene calls are TRBV7-2 and TRBJ2-5. This CDR3 is built from 15 residues. Germline assignment: CDR1 SGHTA and CDR2 FQGNSA.

The J gene is TRBJ2-7, the V gene TRBV21-1; TCRdb's D call of TRBD1 is untestable without DNA. TRBV21-1 is a listed pseudogene. The length of the CDR3 is 18 residues. The CDR3: CASSKAHGQAVRGYEQYF.